The next 22 T cell receptor beta chains were all read from a single sample in a study of T cells after yellow fever vaccination. TCRdb recomputed calls from the 5' RACE reads with MiXCR, one row per CDR3 protein. The sample lists about 510,000 distinct CDR3 sequences, 21% occurring once. The specimen was PBMCs, collected approximately 22 days after the first yellow fever vaccination. These receptors were taken from a man aged 18 to 29 who received the YFV17D yellow fever vaccine.

This clonotype was detected only a few times. The rearrangement links TRBV4-3 to TRBJ2-1; D unresolved. CDR1 LGHNA and CDR2 YSLEER come from the germline V gene. Trimming pared 1 base from V and 2 bases from J, leaving 15 bases between. The CDR3 is 17 residues long. The CDR3 region has the DNA TGCGCCAGCAGCCAAGGAGAACCAGCTAGAGCCTACAATGAGCAGTTCTTC. Protein product: CASSQGEPARAYNEQFF.

This clonotype has more than one count but fewer than ten. The chain employs TRBV5-1 and TRBJ1-2, with TRBD1 identical over 7 bases. From germline, CDR1 is SGHRS and CDR2 YFSETQ. The V segment lost 2 bases and the J segment 6 bases; nucleotides outside the gene matches: 7. This CDR3 spans 14 amino acids. This chain's CDR3 is CASSFAQGGNGYTF. CDR3 nucleotides: TGCGCCAGCAGCTTTGCTCAGGGGGGGAATGGCTACACCTTC.

This clonotype was detected many times. The CDR3 loop reads CASSLVGQGAYEQYF. CDR3 in DNA: TGCGCCAGCAGCTTGGTAGGACAGGGGGCCTACGAGCAGTACTTC. The chain combines TRBV5-1 with TRBJ2-7, with 10 bases lining up with TRBD1. The CDR3 has 15 residues. Looked up from germline, CDR1 is SGHRS and CDR2 is YFSETQ. Trimming removed 0 bases from V and 2 bases from J; junction bases left unmatched: 2.

The J gene is TRBJ2-6, the V gene TRBV5-6; D unresolved. The CDR3 length is 16 residues. V gave up 1 base and J gave up 0 bases, with 8 bases separating them. Germline CDR1 SGHDT, CDR2 YYEEEE. The CDR3 is CASSLLGNSGANVLTF. Here the CDR3 DNA reads TGTGCCAGCAGCTTGTTGGGTAACTCTGGGGCCAACGTCCTGACTTTC. The full variable domain, in which reference TRBV5-6 and TRBJ2-6 provide the parts outside the CDR3, is DAGVTQSPTHLIKTRGQQVTLRCSPKSGHDTVSWYQQALGQGPQFIFQYYEEEERQRGNFPDRFSGHQFPNYSSELNVNALLLGDSALYLCASSLLGNSGANVLTFGAGSRLTVL.

The sample holds a few counts of this clonotype. The chain has TRBV5-1 and TRBJ2-3, with D unclear. Trimming stripped 0 bases from V and 3 bases from J, with 8 bases between. The CDR3 is 14 residues long. Germline CDR1 reads SGHRS; CDR2 reads YFSETQ. For the CDR3, the DNA is TGCGCCAGCAGCTTGGCGATTACAACAGATACGCAGTATTTT. Translated: CASSLAITTDTQYF.

The chain recombines TRBV20-1 with TRBJ1-5; tentative D call: TRBD1 (5 bases). With 3 bases removed from V and 1 base from J, the gap between germline ends came to 13 bases. The CDR3 consists of 15 residues. Germline CDR1 reads DFQATT; CDR2 reads SNEGSKA (reference sequence). In DNA, the CDR3 is TGCAGTGCTAGGAGGGGCATATCAAGCAATCAGCCCCAGCATTTT. This encodes CSARRGISSNQPQHF.

This chain's CDR3 is CASSPQPGQANTEAFF. CDR3 nucleotide sequence: TGTGCCAGCAGCCCACAACCGGGACAGGCTAACACTGAAGCTTTCTTT. The chain is built from TRBV7-9 and TRBJ1-1; 8 nucleotides line up with TRBD1. Germline loops: CDR1 SEHNR, CDR2 FQNEAQ (reference sequence). CDR3 length: 16 amino acids. Unmatched junction bases numbered 10, after V lost 5 bases and J lost 2 bases.

This clonotype turned up a few times. A read error may produce the germline difference seen at one junction end. The chain links TRBV7-9 to TRBJ1-1; D unresolved. The CDR3 length is 14 residues. Germline V lookup: CDR1 SEHNR, CDR2 FQNEAQ (reference sequence). The CDR3 bases are TGTGCCAGCAGCTTAGTGTTAGGGAACAGTGAAGCTTTCTTT. This sequence encodes CASSLVLGNSEAFF.

This clonotype was recorded at least ten times. The CDR3 DNA is TGCGCCAGCAGCTTGAGAGACAGGGGGCGAGAGACCCAGTACTTC. Translated, it gives CASSLRDRGRETQYF. This sequence joins TRBV5-1 and TRBJ2-5, with TRBD1 matching over 10 bases. CDR1 and CDR2 from the germline V gene are SGHRS and YFSETQ. The J segment lost 4 bases and the V segment lost 1 base, leaving 4 bases of the junction unmatched. The CDR3 has 15 residues.

The V call is TRBV4-1, the J call TRBJ2-5; 7 nucleotides agree with TRBD1. J lost 5 bases, V lost 0 bases, and 6 bases had no gene match. The CDR3 is 15 residues long. Germline V lookup: CDR1 MGHRA, CDR2 YSYEKL. CDR3 sequence: CASSQEGRGTETQYF. In DNA, the CDR3 is TGCGCCAGCAGCCAAGAAGGCAGGGGGACGGAGACCCAGTACTTC.

The rearrangement uses TRBV20-1 and TRBJ2-1; D unclear. The length of the CDR3 is 12 residues. In germline, CDR1 is DFQATT, CDR2 SNEGSKA (reference sequence). Trimming cost V 1 base and J 4 bases, with 5 bases left between them. CDR3 DNA: TGCAGTGCTAGAGTGGGGTACAATGAGCAGTTCTTC. Translation: CSARVGYNEQFF.

This clonotype was picked up many times. The J gene is TRBJ2-1, the V gene TRBV11-2; D gene uncertain. This CDR3 region has 12 residues. V was clipped by 1 base and J by 6 bases, with 4 bases between them. The germline V gene encodes CDR1 SGHAT and CDR2 FQNNGV. CDR3: CASSLGPNEQFF. In DNA, the CDR3 is TGTGCCAGCAGCTTAGGTCCCAATGAGCAGTTCTTC.

The chain employs TRBV27 and TRBJ2-1; 8 bases are a match to TRBD1. This CDR3 comprises 15 residues. J gave up 4 bases and V 5 bases, and 7 bases lay outside the gene matches. In germline, CDR1 is MNHEY, CDR2 SMNVEV (reference sequence). CDR3: CASSQNRGNYNEQFF. The CDR3 nucleotides are TGTGCCAGCAGTCAAAACAGGGGGAATTACAATGAGCAGTTCTTC.

J is TRBJ2-7 and V is TRBV2; 8 nucleotides align to TRBD1. CDR1 and CDR2 from the germline V gene are SNHLY and FYNNEI. With 5 bases clipped from V and 2 bases from J, the junction kept 11 bases outside the gene matches. The CDR3 sequence is 16 residues long. The CDR3 DNA sequence: TGTGCCAGCAGTCTACCGGGACAGGATAGACCCTACGAGCAGTACTTC. Translation gives CASSLPGQDRPYEQYF.

The V and J genes are TRBV6-2 or TRBV6-3 and TRBJ2-7, with 7 nucleotides matching TRBD1. CDR1 MNHEY and CDR2 SVGEGT come from the germline V gene. The ends lost 2 bases at V and 10 bases at J; junction bases unmatched: 11. This CDR3 has 14 amino acids. DNA for the CDR3: TGTGCCAGCAGTTACGGAGACAGGGTAATGGCTCAGTACTTC. As protein: CASSYGDRVMAQYF.

There are a few counts of this clonotype. V is TRBV4-1 and J is TRBJ2-7, with no clear D. V lost 1 base, J lost 2 bases, and 12 bases lay in between. CDR3 length: 15 amino acids. Germline loops: CDR1 MGHRA, CDR2 YSYEKL. The CDR3 loop is CASSQGPSFTYEQYF. The CDR3 coding sequence is TGCGCCAGCAGCCAAGGCCCTTCATTTACCTACGAGCAGTACTTC.

This clonotype occurred a few times. The J gene is TRBJ1-1, the V gene TRBV29-1; TRBD1 is a possible D gene (6 bases). This CDR3 region has 14 residues. From germline, CDR1 is SQVTM and CDR2 ANQGSEA. The CDR3, as DNA: TGCAACCTTCTCCCCCGTTTCGAGGGACATTTCGCTTTCTTT. This sequence encodes CNLLPRFEGHFAFF.

Only a few counts were recorded for this clonotype. J is TRBJ2-2 and V is TRBV27, with D unresolved. V gave up 8 bases and J gave up 3 bases, with 7 bases separating them. This CDR3 comprises 12 residues. Germline V gene data show CDR1 as MNHEY and CDR2 as SMNVEV (reference sequence). CDR3 loop: CASLRHTGELFF. CDR3 sequence (DNA): TGTGCCAGCCTTCGACACACCGGGGAGCTGTTTTTT.

In its sample, this clonotype was seen a few times. The CDR3 DNA reads as TGTGCCAGCAGCGACCTCCTAGCGGGGGGGTTGGATACGCAGTATTTT. Translating it yields CASSDLLAGGLDTQYF. The chain combines TRBV9 with TRBJ2-3, with 12 bases identical to TRBD2. This CDR3 region has 16 residues. The V and J ends lost 3 bases and 6 bases, in that order; junction bases with no gene match: 8. The germline gives CDR1 SGDLS, CDR2 YYNGEE.

This clonotype was recorded a few times. The chain is built from TRBV19 and TRBJ2-3, with a possible D match to TRBD2 (5 bases). Trimming shortened V by 3 bases and J by 0 bases, and 10 bases separated the two germline ends. The CDR3 loop spans 15 amino acids. From germline, CDR1 is LNHDA and CDR2 SQIVND (reference sequence). The CDR3 sequence: CASSIDPGSTDTQYF. The CDR3, as DNA: TGTGCCAGTAGTATTGATCCGGGGAGCACAGATACGCAGTATTTT.

The V call is TRBV10-3, the J call TRBJ2-2, with TRBD1 matching 7 bases. The CDR3 runs 15 residues. Germline-derived CDR1 and CDR2 are ENHRY and SYGVKD. The junction had 8 bases not matched to a gene; V was cut back by 6 bases and J by 4 bases. The CDR3 spells CAIRWGQSGTGELFF. In DNA form, the CDR3 reads TGTGCCATCAGATGGGGACAGTCGGGCACCGGGGAGCTGTTTTTT.

The table lists this clonotype with a few counts. J is TRBJ2-7 and V is TRBV4-3; 7 bases agree with TRBD1. Looked up from germline, CDR1 is LGHNA and CDR2 is YSLEER. The V gene end was trimmed by 0 bases and the J gene end by 2 bases; junction bases not matched to a gene: 4. The CDR3 runs 15 residues. CDR3 sequence reads: CASSQDRGGTYEQYF. CDR3 DNA sequence: TGCGCCAGCAGCCAAGATCGAGGGGGCACCTACGAGCAGTACTTC.